Presented here are 28 T cell receptor beta chains from one specimen sequenced in a study of blood T cells in healthy people across ages (dated by TCRdb to between 2014 and 2016). Libraries were prepared through 5' RACE. TCRdb names Illumina HiSeq 2500 as the instrument used. A second PCR of about 7 to 12 cycles was run with a J-beta primer mix and a sample-barcoded 5' primer. TCRdb took the public reads, trimmed them with fastp at Q25, ran MiXCR for clone calling and kept in-frame beta chains. CDR3 protein duplicates are merged, each entry listing the most common genes and DNA. The sample contains approximately 770,000 distinct CDR3 sequences, roughly 60% of them found a single time. The top ten clones comprise about 20% of the sample. The sequenced sample was blood. These receptors were obtained from a man aged 30-40 years in good health.

This clonotype was picked up a small number of times. The chain couples TRBV5-1 to TRBJ2-5; D gene unclear. Germline V gene sequence: CDR1 SGHRS, CDR2 YFSETQ. V shed 3 bases and J shed 12 bases, with 18 bases lying between them. The CDR3 spans 13 residues. In DNA form, the CDR3 reads TGCGCCAGCAGCTGGACCTTACCCGACGGCAAGTACTTC. Protein: CASSWTLPDGKYF.

V is TRBV7-2 and J is TRBJ2-2; the D is unclear. Germline V gene data show CDR1 as SGHTA and CDR2 as FQGNSA. This CDR3 spans 13 amino acids. V dropped 4 bases and J dropped 7 bases, with 10 bases sitting between them. The CDR3 protein is CASSSTAHGELFF. The DNA of the CDR3 is TGTGCCAGCAGCTCGACGGCCCACGGGGAGCTGTTTTTT. Full variable domain (outside the CDR3, taken from reference TRBV7-2 and TRBJ2-2): GAGVSQSPSNKVTEKGKDVELRCDPISGHTALYWYRQSLGQGLEFLIYFQGNSAPDKSGLPSDRFSAERTGGSVSTLTIQRTQQEDSAVYLCASSSTAHGELFFGEGSRLTVL.

The V gene is TRBV7-2, the J gene TRBJ2-7; TRBD1 matches at 9 bases. In germline, CDR1 is SGHTA, CDR2 FQGNSA. The CDR3 has 15 residues. Trimming cost V 4 bases and J 7 bases; bases outside gene matches: 11. The CDR3 DNA reads TGTGCCAGCAGCTCCCAAGGACAGGGGACAAGGGAGCAGTACTTC. Translating gives CASSSQGQGTREQYF.

This chain links TRBV6-5 with TRBJ2-7, with D perhaps TRBD2 (6 bases). There are 19 residues in the CDR3. Germline CDR1 reads MNHEY; CDR2 reads SVGAGI. Trimming stripped 3 bases from V and 7 bases from J, with 31 bases between. The CDR3 loop reads CASSYRTTAIGSSYNEQYF. CDR3 nucleotides: TGTGCCAGCAGTTATCGGACTACAGCAATAGGAAGCTCCTACAATGAGCAGTACTTC.

This chain uses TRBV29-1 with TRBJ2-5, with D perhaps matching TRBD1 (6 bases). Germline CDR1 and CDR2: SQVTM and ANQGSEA. Trimming took 1 base from V and 4 from J, leaving 13 bases between them. This CDR3 region has 14 residues. The CDR3 is CSVEVTGSGETQYF. The CDR3, as DNA: TGCAGCGTTGAAGTAACAGGGTCGGGAGAGACCCAGTACTTC.

CDR3 DNA: TGTGCCAGCAGTTACTCGACCGACAATGAGCAGTTCTTC. It codes for CASSYSTDNEQFF. The chain joins TRBV6-5 to TRBJ2-1; D gene uncertain. V shed 0 bases and J shed 5 bases, with 5 bases lying between them. CDR3 length: 13 amino acids. From germline, CDR1 is MNHEY and CDR2 SVGAGI.

The chain uses TRBV20-1 and TRBJ2-7, with 11 bases aligning to TRBD2. The J segment lost 2 bases and the V segment lost 0 bases, leaving 9 bases of the junction unmatched. The CDR3 covers 17 residues. Germline V lookup: CDR1 DFQATT, CDR2 SNEGSKA (reference sequence). The CDR3 DNA reads as TGCAGTGCTAGAGATATTTTGACTAGCGGGGTCCCCTACGAGCAGTACTTC. Protein: CSARDILTSGVPYEQYF.

This clonotype was found once. The gene calls are TRBV12-3 or TRBV12-4 and TRBJ2-7; tentative D call: TRBD2 (6 bases). The CDR3 consists of 12 residues. Trimming left V 6 bases short and J 3 bases short, with 9 bases between. CDR3 sequence: CASRIGGYEQYF. The CDR3 DNA reads TGTGCCAGCAGAATCGGGGGCTACGAGCAGTACTTC.

The chain links TRBV6-2 or TRBV6-3 to TRBJ2-1; D call uncertain. Deletions cut 0 bases from V and 2 bases from J, with 14 bases between. The CDR3 totals 17 residues. Germline V CDR1 and CDR2: MNHEY, SVGEGT. The CDR3 sequence is CASSYSFVGATYNEQFF. In DNA, the CDR3 is TGTGCCAGCAGTTACTCGTTTGTGGGCGCGACCTACAATGAGCAGTTCTTC.

This clonotype was recorded a few times. The chain joins TRBV15 to TRBJ2-7; no clear D. The V end was cut by 2 bases, the J end by 2 bases, with 10 bases between. The CDR3 has 14 amino acids. The germline V gene has CDR1 LNHNV and CDR2 YYDKDF (reference sequence). The CDR3 here is CATSRTMGPYEQYF. For the CDR3, the DNA is TGTGCCACCAGCAGAACGATGGGCCCCTACGAGCAGTACTTC. The full variable domain, its missing parts supplied by reference TRBV15 and TRBJ2-7, is DAMVIQNPRYQVTQFGKPVTLSCSQTLNHNVMYWYQQKSSQAPKLLFHYYDKDFNNEADTPDNFQSRRPNTSFCFLDIRSPGLGDTAMYLCATSRTMGPYEQYFGPGTRLTVT.

This chain joins TRBV10-3 and TRBJ2-5; 8 positions agree with TRBD1. This CDR3 contains 13 residues. The ends lost 8 bases at V and 1 base at J; junction bases unmatched: 3. Germline CDR1 reads ENHRY; CDR2 reads SYGVKD. CDR3 loop: CAIGGTGQETQYF. CDR3 nucleotide sequence: TGTGCCATCGGAGGGACAGGCCAAGAGACCCAGTACTTC.

This chain links TRBV12-3 or TRBV12-4 with TRBJ2-7, with a tentative D call TRBD1 (6 bases). The V gene lost 6 bases and the J gene lost 3 bases, with 9 bases spanning the gap. There are 12 residues in the CDR3. The chain's CDR3 is CASRYRDYEQYF. The CDR3 DNA follows: TGTGCCAGCAGGTACAGGGACTACGAGCAGTACTTC.

This chain joins TRBV20-1 and TRBJ2-5; weak D call: TRBD2 (5 bases). The length of the CDR3 is 11 residues. The V end lost 7 bases, the J end lost 0 bases, and 6 bases lay between the germline ends. Looked up from germline, CDR1 is DFQATT and CDR2 is SNEGSKA (reference sequence). CDR3: CSGRDQETQYF. The CDR3 bases are TGCAGTGGGCGGGACCAAGAGACCCAGTACTTC.

V gene TRBV28 combines with J gene TRBJ2-4; 8 nucleotides align to TRBD2. Germline V lookup: CDR1 MDHEN, CDR2 SYDVKM. V was clipped by 4 bases and J by 13 bases; unmatched bases: 6. The CDR3 is made up of 12 amino acids. The CDR3 spells CASSSAGGRQYF. The CDR3 DNA reads TGTGCCAGCAGTTCGGCGGGAGGTAGGCAGTACTTC.

The chain carries TRBV12-3 or TRBV12-4 and TRBJ2-5; D perhaps matches TRBD1 (6 bases). This CDR3 spans 11 amino acids. V lost 10 bases, J lost 5 bases, and 11 bases lay in between. The CDR3 protein is CATGQWETQYF. The CDR3 region has the DNA TGTGCCACAGGACAGTGGGAGACCCAGTACTTC.

The CDR3 DNA is TGTGCCAGCAGTCTAGGGCCGGACAGGGCATACGAGCAGTACTTC. It yields the protein CASSLGPDRAYEQYF. V and J are TRBV28 and TRBJ2-5, with TRBD1 matching over 8 bases. The end of the DNA aligns better with TRBJ2-7, so the J call may be wrong. The CDR3 spans 15 residues. Germline V gene data show CDR1 as MDHEN and CDR2 as SYDVKM.

This clonotype occurred once. The chain is built from TRBV7-3 and TRBJ2-3; no clear D gene. The germline V gene encodes CDR1 SGHTA and CDR2 FQGTGA. The germline V and J ends were trimmed by 1 base and 5 bases, with 10 bases remaining between them. The CDR3 is 14 residues long. CDR3 nucleotides: TGTGCCAGCAGCTTAAGTGGATTTCAAGATACGCAGTATTTT. It is translated as CASSLSGFQDTQYF. The entire variable domain, with the rest obtained from reference TRBV7-3 and TRBJ2-3, is as follows: GAGVSQTPSNKVTEKGKYVELRCDPISGHTALYWYRQSLGQGPEFLIYFQGTGAADDSGLPNDRFFAVRPEGSVSTLKIQRTERGDSAVYLCASSLSGFQDTQYFGPGTRLTVL.

This clonotype came up a few times. The rearrangement links TRBV7-8 to TRBJ2-3; D is undetermined. V was trimmed by 1 base and J by 4 bases, leaving 6 bases between them. There are 13 residues in the CDR3. Per germline, CDR1 SGHVS and CDR2 FQNEAQ. The CDR3: CASSLVGPDTQYF. The CDR3 DNA sequence: TGTGCCAGCAGCTTAGTTGGCCCAGATACGCAGTATTTT.

V is TRBV12-3 or TRBV12-4 and J is TRBJ1-5, with D perhaps matching TRBD1 (6 bases). CDR3 length equals 15 residues. V was clipped by 1 base and J by 4 bases, with 11 bases between them. CDR3 residues: CASSLGQVKNQPQHF. Written as DNA, the CDR3 is TGTGCCAGCAGTTTAGGACAGGTGAAGAATCAGCCCCAGCATTTT.

This clonotype was recorded a few times. V usage is TRBV7-2 and J usage is TRBJ1-2; possibly TRBD1 for D (5 bases). V was cut by 0 bases and J by 7 bases, with 6 bases left in between. The length of the CDR3 is 12 residues. Germline CDR1 reads SGHTA; CDR2 reads FQGNSA. CDR3 residues: CASSLAQGGYTF. The CDR3 DNA reads as TGTGCCAGCAGCTTAGCTCAGGGTGGCTACACCTTC.

This clonotype was detected only a few times. The rearrangement links TRBV27 to TRBJ1-2, with D tentatively TRBD1 (6 bases). Germline V gene data show CDR1 as MNHEY and CDR2 as SMNVEV (reference sequence). This CDR3 is 13 amino acids long. Trimming shortened V by 6 bases and J by 6 bases, and 14 bases separated the two germline ends. The CDR3 loop is CASSGAGEHGYTF. In DNA, the CDR3 is TGTGCCAGCAGCGGGGCAGGGGAGCATGGCTACACCTTC.

The gene calls are TRBV5-1 and TRBJ2-2; D may be TRBD2 (5 bases). The CDR3 has 15 amino acids. Germline CDR1 and CDR2: SGHRS and YFSETQ. With 4 bases removed from V and 1 base from J, the gap between germline ends came to 11 bases. In DNA, the CDR3 is TGCGCCAGCAGCACCCCGGAGGTGAACACCGGGGAGCTGTTTTTT. Its protein product is CASSTPEVNTGELFF.

This clonotype was seen a few times. The genes are TRBV20-1 and TRBJ2-5; D is possibly TRBD1 or TRBD2 (6 bases each). Deletions cut 4 bases from V and 2 bases from J, with 14 bases between. The CDR3 sequence is 14 residues long. The germline gives CDR1 DFQATT, CDR2 SNEGSKA (reference sequence). The CDR3 DNA reads as TGCAGTGCTAAAGAGGGGGGAGTACAAGAGACCCAGTACTTC. Protein sequence: CSAKEGGVQETQYF.

In this sample, this clonotype turned up many times. The chain combines TRBV15 with TRBJ2-3; 9 nucleotides match TRBD1. V was pared by 3 bases and J by 8 bases, with 6 bases of the junction left unmatched. CDR1 LNHNV and CDR2 YYDKDF come from the germline V gene (reference sequence). The CDR3 is 14 residues long. CDR3 nucleotide sequence: TGTGCCACCAGCAGGGGACAGGGCTTGGGTACGCAGTATTTT. Protein: CATSRGQGLGTQYF.

A remark on this clonotype: A read error may be the cause here, since a much bigger clone is one base away. The rearrangement links TRBV28 to TRBJ2-5, with D possibly being TRBD2 (5 bases). This CDR3 is built from 13 residues. Germline V lookup: CDR1 MDHEN, CDR2 SYDVKM. V lost 4 bases to trimming and J lost 5 bases, with 11 bases between them. CDR3 sequence reads: CASSCPSMETQYF. The CDR3 region has the DNA TGTGCCAGCAGTTGCCCTAGCATGGAGACCCAGTACTTC. The full variable domain, rest sourced from reference TRBV28 and TRBJ2-5, is DVKVTQSSRYLVKRTGEKVFLECVQDMDHENMFWYRQDPGLGLRLIYFSYDVKMKEKGDIPEGYSVSREKKERFSLILESASTNQTSMYLCASSCPSMETQYFGPGTRLLVL.

V usage is TRBV29-1 and J usage is TRBJ1-1, with 9 bases identical to TRBD1. From germline, CDR1 is SQVTM and CDR2 ANQGSEA. V lost 4 bases and J lost 5; bases outside the gene matches: 8. CDR3 length equals 14 residues. CDR3 loop: CSVVWDRDLTEAFF. CDR3 bases: TGCAGCGTTGTTTGGGACAGGGATTTGACTGAAGCTTTCTTT.

This clonotype was recorded a few times. V gene TRBV12-3 or TRBV12-4 combines with J gene TRBJ2-5; TRBD2 might be the D (6 bases). The V end lost 3 bases, the J end lost 11 bases, and 16 bases lay between the germline ends. The CDR3 is 13 residues long. CDR3 sequence reads: CASSFFPSGEQYF. CDR3 nucleotide sequence: TGTGCCAGCAGTTTTTTTCCCTCGGGAGAGCAGTACTTC.

The chain links TRBV7-2 to TRBJ1-2, with 10 positions matching TRBD1. The junction had 8 bases not matched to a gene; V was cut back by 3 bases and J by 4 bases. CDR3 length: 16 residues. The germline V gene has CDR1 SGHTA and CDR2 FQGNSA. This CDR3 reads CASSFARDRGVYGYTF. In DNA form, the CDR3 reads TGTGCCAGCAGCTTTGCCCGGGACAGGGGTGTCTATGGCTACACCTTC.